This T cell receptor beta chain was sequenced during a study of blood T cell repertoires in COVID-19. Whole-study context: COVID-19 samples from acute and convalescent phases originated in the United States, Italy and Spain. The cDNA or gDNA used as material had been derived from T cells, B-cell-depleted T cells, or PBMCs.

The Seattle patients joined while their infection was active and were tracked longitudinally afterward. As originally analysed: Reference gene primer amplification in the assay estimated nucleated cell counts. Clones were read by immunoSEQ multiplex PCR, and TCRdb kept only the in-frame ones, dropping some. V and J calls and clone size are given by that table; D and trimming were obtained from the DNA. The data show over 200,000 clones, about four fifths seen once. This clonotype originated in a woman older than 75 with COVID-19, enrolled during active disease. The sequencing sample was made of peripheral blood.

In DNA, the CDR3 is TGCAGCGTTGGTTTCCGGACTGAAGCTTTCTTT. It yields the protein CSVGFRTEAFF. The rearrangement links TRBV29-1 to TRBJ1-1; D is unclear. Germline V lookup: CDR1 SQVTM, CDR2 ANQGSEA. Between the trimmed V and J ends, which lost 4 bases and 5 bases, there was a span of 8 bases. The CDR3 is made up of 11 amino acids.